The clone carrying this T cell receptor beta chain was counted ten times or more. Antigen specificity is unknown. Per germline, CDR1 LGHDT and CDR2 YNNKEL (reference sequence). V lost 2 bases to trimming and J lost 0 bases, with 10 bases between them. The CDR3 totals 15 residues. Using its own MiXCR run on the 5' RACE reads, TCRdb lists one record per CDR3 protein. This sample has about 84,000 distinct CDR3 sequences, with about 9.4% found just once. This entry is derived from a study of neurological immune-mediated disorders. The study's findings and limits: No sharing of CDR3 amino acid sequences was observed among expanded clones across subjects, suggesting private repertoires in all groups.

The source of this sequence is a man aged 40-55 years in good health. V gene TRBV3-1 combines with J gene TRBJ1-1; D unresolved. Sequencing was done on a sample of PBMCs. The chain's CDR3 is CASSQSGRLNTEAFF. The CDR3 DNA reads TGTGCCAGCAGCCAATCAGGCAGGCTGAACACTGAAGCTTTCTTT.